This entry concerns a single T cell receptor beta chain. This sequence may be a read error, since a much larger clone differs from it by one base. This specimen includes other DNA sequences encoding the same CDR3. This record comes from a study of shared clonotypes between healthy human individuals. Looking at the study overall: Samples came from two female and three male donors aged 18 to 49.

In the naive CD8 group, cells lacked CD45RO and were positively selected for CCR7, so terminally differentiated effector memory CD45RA+ cells were left out. Genomic DNA of every subset was divided equally among multiple immunoSEQ plates. Clones were read by immunoSEQ multiplex PCR, and TCRdb kept only the in-frame ones, dropping some. In the table there are around 2,100,000 clones, over 85% of which are singletons. Sequenced sample: naive CD8+ T cells sorted from blood. The clonotype was recovered from a man younger than 30 in good health.

Here the CDR3 reads CASSIMNTEAFF. The CDR3 coding sequence is TGTGCCAGCAGCATAATGAACACTGAAGCTTTCTTT. The gene calls are TRBV7-9 and TRBJ1-1; no firm D call. The germline CDR1 and CDR2 sequences are SEHNR and FQNEAQ (reference sequence). CDR3 length equals 12 residues. Trimming removed 5 bases from V and 0 bases from J, with 4 bases in between.